The entry below gives a single T cell receptor (beta chain) sequence along with its context. This receptor's antigen is unknown. According to the germline V gene, CDR1 reads MNHEY and CDR2 reads SVGAGI. CDR3 length: 11 amino acids, cysteine to phenylalanine. The entry retains the CDR3 DNA only, 33 bases that are in frame from base 1. Trimming takes 5 bases from V and 7 bases from J, and the germline ends sit 5 bases apart. This sample was taken from a study of cytomegalovirus exposure and HLA in healthy donors (TCRdb year 2017). Looking at the study overall: According to an earlier analysis of several hundred of the donors, 150 million to 200 million T cells yielded 95 million to 140 million unique TCR beta sequences and more than 250 Gb of sequence data. Roughly 310 gigabases of sequencing data and 80 million or so unique TCR sequences were included in an early release covering about 600 HLA-typed donors. Of the 350 to 450 genotyped donors, roughly 76% were placed in the genetic ancestry cluster associated with self-reported Caucasian donors. The study aimed to test whether cataloging public T cell receptors could reveal signatures of past pathogen exposure. Using immunosequencing, the study profiled T cell repertoires from approximately 700 subjects and related those repertoires to cytomegalovirus serostatus. Besides the first cohort of roughly 700 subjects, a separate validation cohort made up of 120 different subjects was used. The study combined high-throughput TCR immunosequencing, statistical association of individual TCRs with disease status, and machine learning to predict cytomegalovirus infection status. A later analysis re-analyzed previously published TCR beta repertoires from roughly 600 donors and added high-resolution HLA genotyping to study TCR occurrence patterns. The later analysis used no new phenotypic data to find candidate immune exposures, relying instead on TCR beta sequences and their occurrence across donors. In an earlier analysis of a few hundred of the donors, high-throughput TCR beta sequencing was used to judge whether each TCR beta V gene segment behaved as functional or pseudogenic. Donor age, sex, ethnicity and CMV serostatus were collected together with the repertoire data. A later genetic analysis used genome-wide SNP genotypes for 398 of the 666 donors, treating that subset as a discovery cohort. Every discovery cohort repertoire had been produced on one sequencing platform. Class I and class II HLA loci were covered by the typing at four-digit resolution. Typing coverage varied by locus: roughly 620-640 donors for A, B, C, DRB1 and DQB1; roughly 500 for DQA1; around 570 for DPA1; approximately 470 for DPB1. Four or five DR-DQ haplotypes were treated as single units for association and clustering because of strong linkage in the cohort. Among a few hundred genotyped donors of the cohort, an average of around 240,000 unique TCR beta nucleotide sequences were sequenced per donor, around 20% of them non-productive.

The research as a whole found: HLA typing was unavailable for some donors at each locus, so association tests used only the typed subset. A total of around 150 TCR beta chains were listed by the study as associated with cytomegalovirus. According to a later analysis, most CMV-associated TCR beta chains appeared to be HLA-restricted, and the HLA associations seemed to be driven largely by CMV exposure. A later analysis found that TCR association rates varied across HLA loci, with DRB1 alleles showing the most associated TCRs and HLA-C alleles the fewest. The authors suggested that the approach could potentially be extended to other disease states and immunological phenotypes. Several of the top co-occurrence clusters appeared to be linked to parvovirus B19, influenza, CMV and Epstein-Barr virus, according to a later analysis. For the cohort, immune exposure information was limited to CMV serostatus. Seventeen rarely observed V segments, including chromosome 9 orphons, were excluded from the earlier analysis of several hundred of the donors because counts were too low. Compared with equally common non-associated chains, HLA-associated TCR beta chains in a later analysis were more clonally expanded and had lower generation probabilities. Linkage disequilibrium might explain the correlated functional status among segregating V segments, but an unknown experimental factor could not be excluded. The sequencing pipeline was judged likely to have produced a cluster of highly shared sequence variants as a technical artifact. Roughly uniform sequencing depth across donors was assumed in presence/absence analyses, although this assumption may not hold. In an earlier analysis of approximately 590 of the donors, most TCR beta V segments appeared in productive rearrangements about 87% or about 30% of the time, broadly matching IMGT annotations. Some IMGT-functional V segments, including TRBV6-2 and TRBV6-3, could not be told apart with the 87-base-pair reads, so those segments were excluded. Across donors, most TCR sequences were observed very rarely, whereas some public TCRs were present in many individuals. The cohort was sequenced for TCR beta chains only, and without alpha or paired-chain data the features that could be detected were limited. In both the original and validation cohorts, the classifier was reported to diagnose cytomegalovirus status with high specificity and sensitivity. In a later analysis, some 18,000 TCR beta sequences were associated with specific HLA alleles at a false discovery rate of 0.05. A further reported finding was that TCR beta sequences accurately predicted the HLA-A and HLA-B alleles for most subjects in the first cohort. When HLA alleles, especially DR and DQ, strongly co-occurred, attributing TCR associations to individual alleles was difficult. A few of the identified cytomegalovirus-associated TCR beta chains were confirmed in vitro to be specific for cytomegalovirus antigens. According to a later genetic analysis, donors in an Asian-associated ancestry cluster had fewer N-insertions in productive TCRs than the approximately 670-donor mean. V-gene and J-gene trimming of TCR beta chains was associated with a missense DCLRE1C variant in a later genetic analysis, and the association was replicated in an independent cohort.

Receptor amplification or capture employed the immunoSEQ multiplex PCR assay. For the multiplex PCR, a mixture combining 60 forward primers for TCR Vbeta segments and 13 reverse primers for TCR Jbeta segments was used. A multiplex PCR assay on genomic DNA amplified the CDR3 region of rearranged TCR beta genes. Amplified TCR beta libraries were sequenced as 87-base-pair reads on the Illumina HiSeq System. The source study handled its data this way. Across the 600 to 700 repertoires, a later analysis counted about 81 million unique TCR beta chains, about 10 million of which were shared by at least two donors. Raw reads were error-corrected and collapsed into unique sequences with a nearest-neighbor algorithm that merged closely related sequences to remove PCR and sequencing errors. V, D and J gene segments were assigned by aligning CDR3 sequences to IMGT reference sequences. For a sequence to be retained, a match of at least six nucleotides to both a V gene segment and a J gene segment was required. Rearrangements were called productive when the CDR3 lacked stop codons and stayed in frame with V and J; all others were non-productive. Following IMGT convention, CDR3 was defined as the stretch from the second conserved V-encoded cysteine to the conserved J-encoded phenylalanine. Sequences without an unambiguous match to a single V gene segment were excluded from the earlier analysis of a few hundred of the donors. In an earlier analysis of several hundred of the donors, V segments were called functional above 56.7% productive rearrangements and were called segregating when the between-donor standard deviation exceeded 5%. To diagnose cytomegalovirus status from the catalog of TCR beta chain sequences, a statistical classification framework was built. V and J gene assignment, in a later analysis, came from comparing TCR nucleotide sequences with IMGT/GENE-DB human TR gene sequences. Using the TCRdist pipeline, a later analysis assigned CDR3 sequences along with most-parsimonious VDJ recombination scenarios. In a later analysis, every TCR beta chain was defined by the combination of its CDR3 amino acid sequence and its V-gene family, and reads without a unique V-gene family were dropped. A later analysis removed roughly 590 highly shared, low-generation-probability nucleotide sequences to deal with suspected cross-contamination and a sequencing artifact. For each public chain, a later analysis derived a clonal expansion index from normalized ranks of inferred template counts within each repertoire. A later analysis computed generation probabilities with a VDJ recombination model fitted to out-of-frame rearrangements, and checked the results against IGoR. In a later analysis, hypergeometric tests were used to score TCR-TCR, TCR-HLA and TCR-CMV co-occurrence, with a repertoire-size bias correction applied to TCR pairs. To estimate false discovery rates, a later analysis permuted the HLA or CMV assignments 20 times. In a later analysis, co-occurring TCRs were grouped using DBSCAN, and TCRdist sequence similarity was added for clustering within HLA-allele-positive subsets. For co-occurrence clustering, repertoires with fewer than 30,000 or more than 120,000 public chains were excluded, along with about five repertoires with anomalous nucleotide sharing. The table comes from immuneACCESS by way of TCRdb, which keeps in-frame sequences with V and J called. Part of the clones is missing from these tables; in studies checked, under half for an unresolved V gene and the rest for unknown reasons. V, J and clone size derive from that table, while D and trimming were established from the DNA sequence. The sample's table covers about 130,000 clones. Clones ranked in the top ten supply over 1.5% of the sample.

In total, fewer than 750 healthy bone marrow donors made up the cohort. At the time of sampling, every cohort member was nominally healthy, though immune exposures that went unrecorded were likely present. The donor tested CMV seronegative, placing the donor among the roughly 350 seronegative members of the cohort. Every donor gave a peripheral blood sample, and the peripheral blood mononuclear cells from that sample were used for TCR beta sequencing. Genomic DNA extraction from the blood cell samples was performed with the Qiagen DNeasy Blood Extraction Kit. Recombination joined TRBV6-5 with TRBJ2-2, with TRBD2 tentatively as D gene (5 bases match). The receptor was derived from a young man in good health and CMV-seronegative. What was sequenced was PBMCs. The DNA sequence is TGTGCCAGCAGTCGGGGCGGGGAGCTGTTTTTT. Its protein product is CASSRGGELFF.